This T cell receptor (beta chain) was sequenced during a study of T-cell reconstitution after alpha-beta-depleted transplantation in children. This clonotype has at least ten counts. Antigen unknown. Preparation of the TCRbeta library used unique molecular identifiers. A single record per CDR3 protein comes from TCRdb applying MiXCR to the PCR reads. The table includes 600,000 to 800,000 distinct CDR3 sequences, about an eighth detected once. Study-level results: Counts and diversity of T cells one year after transplant came mostly from newly produced T cells. Roughly two months post-transplant, alpha-beta T cells reportedly originated from several hundred graft clones that had expanded.

Trimming left V 2 bases short and J 0 bases short, with 19 bases between. The CDR3 contains 18 residues. Germline V lookup: CDR1 SGHAT, CDR2 FQDESV (reference sequence). This sample comprised PBMCs, obtained before TCRalphabeta/CD19-depleted stem cell transplant. The chain joins TRBV11-1 to TRBJ2-5; no clear D. The receptor comes from a girl aged 2 to 9 with congenital amegakaryocytic thrombocytopenia, due to receive a stem cell transplant. The CDR3 DNA sequence: TGTGCCAGCAGCTTAACATCTGAGTGGCCATCGTACCAAGAGACCCAGTACTTC. Residues: CASSLTSEWPSYQETQYF.